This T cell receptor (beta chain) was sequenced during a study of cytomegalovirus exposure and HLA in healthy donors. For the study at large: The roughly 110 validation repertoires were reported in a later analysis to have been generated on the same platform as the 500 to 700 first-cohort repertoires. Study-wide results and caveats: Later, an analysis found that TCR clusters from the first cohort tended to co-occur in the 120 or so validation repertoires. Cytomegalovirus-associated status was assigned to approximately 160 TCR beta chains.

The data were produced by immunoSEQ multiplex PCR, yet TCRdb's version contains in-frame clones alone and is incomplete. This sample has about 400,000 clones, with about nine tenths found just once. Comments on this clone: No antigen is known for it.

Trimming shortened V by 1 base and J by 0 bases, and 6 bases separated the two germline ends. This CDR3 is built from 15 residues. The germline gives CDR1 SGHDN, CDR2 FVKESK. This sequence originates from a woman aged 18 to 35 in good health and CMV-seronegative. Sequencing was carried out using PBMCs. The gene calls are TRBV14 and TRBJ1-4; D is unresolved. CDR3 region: CASSQVGATNEKLFF. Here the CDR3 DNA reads TGTGCCAGCAGCCAAGTCGGTGCAACTAATGAAAAACTGTTTTTT.